These 19 T cell receptor beta chains were all obtained from the same sample, sequenced in a study of PD-1 blockade in mismatch repair-deficient tumors. Profiling relied on immunoSEQ multiplex PCR, and the TCRdb table lists in-frame clones only, not all of them. The table has more than 95,000 clones, around 87% seen once. Sequenced here: peripheral blood, sampled 44 weeks after starting pembrolizumab. Source of these receptors: an adult with mismatch repair-deficient cancer.

The chain employs TRBV15 and TRBJ1-1, with D hard to call. Trimming removed 1 base at V and 7 bases at J, with 13 bases between. Looked up from germline, CDR1 is LNHNV and CDR2 is YYDKDF (reference sequence). This CDR3 is 14 amino acids long. The CDR3 nucleotides are TGTGCCACCAGCAGAGGTGATAGCCTTTTTGAAGCTTTCTTT. Its translation is CATSRGDSLFEAFF.

The chain carries TRBV30 and TRBJ2-5; D is undetermined. The V gene lost 0 bases and the J gene lost 4 bases, with 12 bases spanning the gap. The CDR3 runs 14 residues. Germline CDR1 GTSNPN, CDR2 SVGIG (reference sequence). For the CDR3, the DNA is TGTGCCTGGAGTGTAAGTTCCTGGGGAGAGACCCAGTACTTC. This gives the protein CAWSVSSWGETQYF.

The chain uses TRBV11-2 and TRBJ2-7; D not resolved. The CDR3 runs to 12 residues. V lost 7 bases, J lost 2 bases, and 9 bases lay in between. Per germline, CDR1 SGHAT and CDR2 FQNNGV. CDR3 sequence (DNA): TGTGCCAGCACCCTGACCACCTACGAGCAGTACTTC. Translated: CASTLTTYEQYF. The whole variable domain, remainder taken from reference TRBV11-2 and TRBJ2-7, is EAGVAQSPRYKIIEKRQSVAFWCNPISGHATLYWYQQILGQGPKLLIQFQNNGVVDDSQLPKDRFSAERLKGVDSTLKIQPAKLEDSAVYLCASTLTTYEQYFGPGTRLTVT.

This rearrangement joins TRBV28 to TRBJ2-1; 9 nucleotides match TRBD2. J was trimmed by 4 bases and V by 7 bases; bases with no gene match: 8. This CDR3 is built from 15 residues. CDR1 is MDHEN, CDR2 SYDVKM, per germline. The CDR3 loop reads CASTPGLAGYNEQFF. CDR3 bases: TGTGCCAGCACCCCCGGGCTAGCGGGGTACAATGAGCAGTTCTTC.

This rearrangement joins TRBV18 to TRBJ1-2; TRBD1 is a possible D gene (5 bases). This CDR3 has 16 residues. Looked up from germline, CDR1 is KGHSH and CDR2 is LQKENI. The V end lost 3 bases, the J end lost 0 bases, and 14 bases lay between the germline ends. The CDR3 nucleotides are TGTGCCAGCTCACCTCGCTCGGGGGGAACTAACTATGGCTACACCTTC. Its translation is CASSPRSGGTNYGYTF.

This chain connects TRBV27 to TRBJ2-7; D gene ambiguous. CDR1 MNHEY and CDR2 SMNVEV come from the germline V gene (reference sequence). The CDR3 sequence is 14 residues long. Trimming cost V 5 bases and J 1 base, with 12 bases left between them. CDR3 DNA sequence: TGTGCCAGCAGTCCCCGCAGCGAATCCTACGAGCAGTACTTC. Its translation: CASSPRSESYEQYF.

The CDR3 protein is CASSLGTGALGELFF. In DNA form, the CDR3 reads TGCGCCAGCAGCTTGGGGACAGGAGCTCTCGGGGAGCTGTTTTTT. The rearrangement joins TRBV5-1 to TRBJ2-2, with 7 bases that match TRBD1. In germline, CDR1 is SGHRS, CDR2 YFSETQ. V lost 0 bases to trimming and J lost 7 bases; unmatched junction nucleotides: 6. This CDR3 comprises 15 residues.

The gene calls are TRBV5-1 and TRBJ2-7; TRBD1 matches 9 bases. Trimming removed 2 bases from V and 1 base from J; junction bases left unmatched: 4. There are 15 residues in the CDR3. CDR1 is SGHRS, CDR2 YFSETQ, per germline. The CDR3 spells CASSFRGQGSYEQYF. The CDR3 nucleotides read TGCGCCAGCAGCTTTAGGGGACAGGGTTCCTACGAGCAGTACTTC.

The V call is TRBV30, the J call TRBJ2-3; TRBD1 agrees at 10 bases. V was pared by 5 bases and J by 6 bases, with 11 bases of the junction left unmatched. Germline assignment: CDR1 GTSNPN and CDR2 SVGIG (reference sequence). The CDR3 contains 15 residues. The CDR3 loop is CAWGTGTGVKDTQYF. The DNA of the CDR3 is TGTGCCTGGGGGACCGGGACAGGGGTTAAGGATACGCAGTATTTT.

This clone was counted a single time. V gene TRBV30 combines with J gene TRBJ2-3, with D unresolved. Per the germline V gene, CDR1 is GTSNPN and CDR2 is SVGIG (reference sequence). V shed 7 bases and J shed 5 bases, with 10 bases lying between them. There are 11 residues in the CDR3. CDR3 sequence reads: CASAWGDTQYF. In nucleotides, the CDR3 is TGTGCCTCCGCCTGGGGAGATACGCAGTATTTT.

This rearrangement joins TRBV28 to TRBJ2-7; D is unresolved. The CDR3 extends over 13 amino acids. The V gene's germline CDR1 is MDHEN and CDR2 SYDVKM. Trimming left V 3 bases short and J 5 bases short, with 11 bases between. The CDR3 nucleotides read TGTGCCAGCAGTTTTCCCGGGTCCCACGAGCAGTACTTC. Its translation is CASSFPGSHEQYF.

The CDR3: CSVDGPGGEQYF. CDR3 bases: TGCAGCGTTGACGGGCCGGGGGGAGAGCAGTACTTC. The genes are TRBV29-1 and TRBJ2-7; 7 positions match TRBD2. With V trimmed by 3 bases and J by 7 bases, 6 bases remained unmatched. Germline V CDR1 and CDR2: SQVTM, ANQGSEA. The CDR3 runs 12 residues.

V is TRBV7-9 and J is TRBJ1-5; TRBD1 aligns across 9 bases. From germline, CDR1 is SEHNR and CDR2 FQNEAQ (reference sequence). CDR3 size: 15 residues. V shed 4 bases and J 2 bases; nucleotides not matched to a gene: 3. This chain's CDR3 is CASSSTGGGNQPQHF. CDR3 coding DNA: TGTGCCAGCAGCTCGACAGGGGGTGGCAATCAGCCCCAGCATTTT.

The V call is TRBV12-5, the J call TRBJ2-3, with D perhaps TRBD1 (6 bases). The CDR3 is 17 residues long. The germline V gene has CDR1 LGHNT and CDR2 FRNRAP. Trimming took 0 bases from V and 1 from J, leaving 14 bases between them. CDR3 sequence: CASGLVLLGGGTDTQYF. The CDR3 DNA follows: TGTGCTAGTGGTTTGGTACTGTTAGGGGGAGGCACAGATACGCAGTATTTT.

The gene calls are TRBV19 and TRBJ1-1, with a weak D call TRBD1 (6 bases). The germline V gene has CDR1 LNHDA and CDR2 SQIVND (reference sequence). Trimming removed 8 bases at V and 1 base at J, with 17 bases between. This CDR3 spans 15 amino acids. This CDR3 reads CASQQPGHWNTEAFF. CDR3 nucleotides: TGTGCCAGTCAGCAGCCGGGACATTGGAACACTGAAGCTTTCTTT.

The V gene is TRBV27, the J gene TRBJ1-2; the D gene is possibly TRBD1 (5 bases). There are 13 residues in the CDR3. From germline, CDR1 is MNHEY and CDR2 SMNVEV (reference sequence). The V and J ends lost 5 bases and 5 bases respectively, with 12 bases between them. The CDR3 bases are TGTGCCAGCAGTCCCCGACAGTCGTATGGCTACACCTTC. Translated, it gives CASSPRQSYGYTF.

This rearrangement joins TRBV6-6 to TRBJ1-5, with D maybe TRBD1 (6 bases). The CDR3 is 16 amino acids. V gave up 2 bases and J gave up 1 base, with 12 bases separating them. Germline V lookup: CDR1 MNHNY, CDR2 SVGAGI (reference sequence). The CDR3 protein is CASSYGGQPSNQPQHF. The CDR3 nucleotides are TGTGCCAGCAGTTACGGAGGACAGCCGAGCAATCAGCCCCAGCATTTT.

The chain uses TRBV27 and TRBJ2-4; 14 bases map to TRBD2. V lost 5 bases and J lost 0; bases outside the gene matches: 6. Germline V CDR1 and CDR2: MNHEY, SMNVEV (reference sequence). The length of the CDR3 is 18 residues. CDR3 protein: CASSPGLAGGLAKNIQYF. CDR3 nucleotides: TGTGCCAGCAGTCCCGGACTAGCGGGAGGCCTAGCCAAAAACATTCAGTACTTC.

J is TRBJ2-7 and V is TRBV7-6, with D perhaps given as TRBD1 or TRBD2 (5 bases each). Per the germline V gene, CDR1 is SGHVS and CDR2 is FNYEAQ. The CDR3 runs 12 residues. V was cut by 5 bases and J by 2 bases, with 7 bases left in between. CDR3 nucleotide sequence: TGTGCCAGCAGCCGGGACCCCTACGAGCAGTACTTC. It specifies CASSRDPYEQYF.